This T cell receptor beta chain was obtained from a study of control samples from healthy donors and cancer patients. This table comes from immunoSEQ multiplex PCR, and its TCRdb copy is limited to in-frame clones, with some not included. This table has hundreds of thousands of clones, roughly 90% appearing once. The germline V gene has CDR1 GTSNPN and CDR2 SVGIG (reference sequence). The CDR3 contains 10 residues. The V gene lost 7 bases and the J gene lost 4 bases, with 5 bases spanning the gap. In this sample, this clone turned up a few times. The sequenced sample consisted of PBMCs. This TCR was recovered from a man aged 35-49 years with head and neck cancer. The genes are TRBV30 and TRBJ1-5; D is undetermined. DNA for the CDR3: TGTGCCTCACCTAATCAGCCCCAGCATTTT. Residues: CASPNQPQHF.